These 5 T cell receptor beta chains came from one sample sequenced in a study of tumor and adjacent non-tumor tissue in lung cancer. A modified ARM-PCR protocol with three rounds of nested PCR amplified TCRbeta. Each CDR3 protein gets one entry after TCRdb re-called the multiplex PCR reads with MiXCR. The sample comprises about 48,000 distinct CDR3 sequences, about 68% of which are singletons, and roughly 30% rests with the top ten. The template was RNA from unsorted bulk tissue. The normal lung tissue was taken more than 3 cm from the tumor edge. Specimen: distant non-tumor lung tissue. Receptor source: a woman aged 70-85 years with non-small cell lung cancer.

This clonotype was recorded a few times. A read error may explain this, as a much larger clone is one base away. J is TRBJ1-1 and V is TRBV11-2; D is perhaps TRBD1 (5 bases). This CDR3 region has 15 residues. Germline loops: CDR1 SGHAT, CDR2 FQNNGV. CDR3 in DNA: TGTGCCAGCAGATTAGCCGGACAAGAGGGCACTGAAGCTTTCTTT. Residues: CASRLAGQEGTEAFF.

Comment on this clonotype: One end of the junction does not line up with germline, which may come from a read error. The chain links TRBV4-2 to TRBJ2-3, with 8 bases matching TRBD2. The CDR3 runs 16 residues. Germline CDR1 reads LGHNA; CDR2 reads YNFKEQ. CDR3 protein: CAGSQGVSGNWDTQYF. The CDR3 DNA reads as TGTGCCGGCAGCCAAGGGGTTAGCGGGAACTGGGATACGCAGTATTTT.

About this clonotype itself: At one boundary the junction diverges from the germline segment, which might be a read error. V is TRBV4-2 and J is TRBJ2-3, with D maybe TRBD2 (5 bases). CDR3 size: 16 residues. Germline V gives CDR1 LGHNA, CDR2 YNFKEQ. CDR3 amino acids: CASSQESSMEADMQYF. In DNA form, the CDR3 reads TGTGCCAGCAGCCAAGAGTCTAGCATGGAGGCAGATATGCAGTATTTT.

With respect to this clonotype: A much bigger clone sits one base away, suggesting this may be a read error. The V call is TRBV11-2, the J call TRBJ1-1; the D gene is possibly TRBD1 (5 bases). Germline V gives CDR1 SGHAT, CDR2 FQNNGV. The CDR3 spans 11 residues. The CDR3 region has the DNA TGTGCCAGCTGCTTTGGGGGTGAAGCTTTCTTT. Translated: CASCFGGEAFF. The full variable domain, rest sourced from reference TRBV11-2 and TRBJ1-1, is EAGVAQSPRYKIIEKRQSVAFWCNPISGHATLYWYQQILGQGPKLLIQFQNNGVVDDSQLPKDRFSAERLKGVDSTLKIQPAKLEDSAVYLCASCFGGEAFFGQGTRLTVV.

This clonotype was counted a few times. Since no conserved phenylalanine or tryptophan closes the CDR3, a read error is the likely cause. The chain links TRBV6-5 to TRBJ1-6, with TRBD1 identical over 7 bases. The germline gives CDR1 MNHEY, CDR2 SVGAGI. The length of the CDR3 is 17 residues. Here the CDR3 DNA reads TGTGCCAGCAGTCCGGGAGGGGGCAACTCCTATAATTCACCTCTCCACTCT. Translation gives CASSPGGGNSYNSPLHS.